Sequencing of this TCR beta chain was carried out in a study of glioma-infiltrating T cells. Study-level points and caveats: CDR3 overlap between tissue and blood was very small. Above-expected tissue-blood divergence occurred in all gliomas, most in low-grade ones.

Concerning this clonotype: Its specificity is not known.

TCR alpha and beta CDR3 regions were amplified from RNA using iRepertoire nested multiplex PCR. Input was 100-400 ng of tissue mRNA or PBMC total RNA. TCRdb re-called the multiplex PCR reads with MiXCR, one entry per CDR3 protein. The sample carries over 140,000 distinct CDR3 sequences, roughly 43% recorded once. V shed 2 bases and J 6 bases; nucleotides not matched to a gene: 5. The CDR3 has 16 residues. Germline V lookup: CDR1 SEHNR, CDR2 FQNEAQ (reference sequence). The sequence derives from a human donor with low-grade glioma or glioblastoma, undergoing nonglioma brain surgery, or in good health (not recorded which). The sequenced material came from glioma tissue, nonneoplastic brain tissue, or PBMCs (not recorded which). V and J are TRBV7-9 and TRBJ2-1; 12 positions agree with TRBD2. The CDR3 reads CASSLTLAGGFNEQFF. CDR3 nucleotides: TGTGCCAGCAGCTTAACCCTAGCGGGAGGGTTCAATGAGCAGTTCTTC.